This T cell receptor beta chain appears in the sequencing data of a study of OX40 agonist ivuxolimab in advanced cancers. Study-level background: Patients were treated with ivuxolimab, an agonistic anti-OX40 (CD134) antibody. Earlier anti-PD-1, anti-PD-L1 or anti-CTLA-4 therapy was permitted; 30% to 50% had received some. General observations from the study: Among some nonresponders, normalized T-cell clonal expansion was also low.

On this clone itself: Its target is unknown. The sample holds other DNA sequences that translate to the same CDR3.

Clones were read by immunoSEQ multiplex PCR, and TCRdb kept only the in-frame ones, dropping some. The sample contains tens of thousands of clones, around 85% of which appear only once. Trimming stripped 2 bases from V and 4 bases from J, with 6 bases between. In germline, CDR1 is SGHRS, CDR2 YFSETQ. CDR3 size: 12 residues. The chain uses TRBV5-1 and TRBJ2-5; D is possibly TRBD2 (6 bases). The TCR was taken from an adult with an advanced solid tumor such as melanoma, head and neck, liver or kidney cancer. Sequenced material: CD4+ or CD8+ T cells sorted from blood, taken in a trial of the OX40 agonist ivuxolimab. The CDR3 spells CASSFGGETQYF. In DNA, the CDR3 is TGCGCCAGCAGCTTCGGGGGAGAGACCCAGTACTTC.